The entry below gives a single TCR beta chain sequence along with its context. This CDR3 has 15 residues. V gave up 5 bases and J gave up 2 bases, with 12 bases separating them. CDR1 and CDR2 (germline): SGHTA, FQGTGA. This sample is drawn from a study of blood T cell repertoires in COVID-19. The table came from immunoSEQ multiplex PCR; TCRdb's copy has only in-frame clones and leaves some out. Of 85,000 to 130,000 clones listed, 91% are singletons. This clonotype originated in a man aged 55 to 70 with acute or convalescent COVID-19. The specimen sequenced was peripheral blood. The chain uses TRBV7-3 and TRBJ2-2, with D maybe TRBD2 (5 bases). The CDR3 sequence is CASSTSGLNTGELFF. The CDR3 coding sequence is TGTGCCAGCAGCACGAGCGGTCTTAACACCGGGGAGCTGTTTTTT.